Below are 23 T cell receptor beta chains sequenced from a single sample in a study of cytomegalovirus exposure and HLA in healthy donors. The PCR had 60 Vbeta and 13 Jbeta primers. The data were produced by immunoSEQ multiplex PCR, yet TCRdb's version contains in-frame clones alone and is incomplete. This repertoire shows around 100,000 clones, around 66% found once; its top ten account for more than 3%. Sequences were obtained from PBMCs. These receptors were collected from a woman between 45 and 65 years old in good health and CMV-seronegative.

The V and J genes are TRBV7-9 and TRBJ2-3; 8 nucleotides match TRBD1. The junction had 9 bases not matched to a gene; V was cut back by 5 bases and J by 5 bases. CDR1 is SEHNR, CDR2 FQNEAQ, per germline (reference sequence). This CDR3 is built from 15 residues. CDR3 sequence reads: CASSQGQGLGDTQYF. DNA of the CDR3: TGTGCCAGCAGCCAAGGACAGGGCCTCGGAGATACGCAGTATTTT. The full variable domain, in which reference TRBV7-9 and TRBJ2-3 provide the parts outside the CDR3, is DTGVSQNPRHKITKRGQNVTFRCDPISEHNRLYWYRQTLGQGPEFLTYFQNEAQLEKSRLLSDRFSAERPKGSFSTLEIQRTEQGDSAMYLCASSQGQGLGDTQYFGPGTRLTVL.

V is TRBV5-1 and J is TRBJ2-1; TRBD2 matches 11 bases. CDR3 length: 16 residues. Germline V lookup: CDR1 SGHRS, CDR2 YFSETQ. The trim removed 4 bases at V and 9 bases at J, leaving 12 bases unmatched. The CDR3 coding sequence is TGCGCCAGCAGCCCCACATTTAGCGGGAGGGCGGCTGAGCAGTTCTTC. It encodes CASSPTFSGRAAEQFF.

The CDR3 DNA reads TGTGCCAGCAGCTTAGAGGGGCTTAACTATGGCTACACCTTC. Translating it yields CASSLEGLNYGYTF. The V gene is TRBV7-9, the J gene TRBJ1-2, with D possibly matching TRBD1 (5 bases). Germline V gene sequence: CDR1 SEHNR, CDR2 FQNEAQ (reference sequence). CDR3 length equals 14 residues. V lost 1 base to trimming and J lost 1 base, with 7 bases between them.

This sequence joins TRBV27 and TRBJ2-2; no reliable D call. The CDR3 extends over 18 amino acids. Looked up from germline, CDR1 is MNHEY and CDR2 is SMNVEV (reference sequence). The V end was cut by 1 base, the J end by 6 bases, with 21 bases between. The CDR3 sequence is CASSLLAALGPVAGELFF. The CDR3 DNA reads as TGTGCCAGCAGTTTATTAGCAGCGCTAGGTCCCGTCGCCGGGGAGCTGTTTTTT.

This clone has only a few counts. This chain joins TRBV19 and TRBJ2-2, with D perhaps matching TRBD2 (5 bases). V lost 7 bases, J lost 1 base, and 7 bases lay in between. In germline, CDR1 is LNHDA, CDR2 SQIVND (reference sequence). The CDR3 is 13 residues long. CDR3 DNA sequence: TGTGCCAGTAAAGGACTGAACACCGGGGAGCTGTTTTTT. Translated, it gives CASKGLNTGELFF.

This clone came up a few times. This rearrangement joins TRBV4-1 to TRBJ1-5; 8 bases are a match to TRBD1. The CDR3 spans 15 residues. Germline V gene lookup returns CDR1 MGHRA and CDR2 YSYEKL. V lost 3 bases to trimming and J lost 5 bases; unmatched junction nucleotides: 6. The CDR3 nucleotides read TGCGCCAGCAGCCAGACAGGGGCCGGCCATCAGCCCCAGCATTTT. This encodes CASSQTGAGHQPQHF.

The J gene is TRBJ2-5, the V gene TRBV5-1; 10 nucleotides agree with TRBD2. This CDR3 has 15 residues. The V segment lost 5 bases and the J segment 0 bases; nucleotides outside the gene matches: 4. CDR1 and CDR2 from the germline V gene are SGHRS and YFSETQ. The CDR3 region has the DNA TGCGCCAGCAGTCTTCTAGCGGGGGACCAAGAGACCCAGTACTTC. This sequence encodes CASSLLAGDQETQYF.

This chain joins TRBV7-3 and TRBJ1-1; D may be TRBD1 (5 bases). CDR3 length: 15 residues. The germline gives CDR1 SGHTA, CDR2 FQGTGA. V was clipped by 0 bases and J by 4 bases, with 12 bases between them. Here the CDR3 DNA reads TGTGCCAGCAGCTTAACGCAGGGCGTGGGCACTGAAGCTTTCTTT. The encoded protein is CASSLTQGVGTEAFF.

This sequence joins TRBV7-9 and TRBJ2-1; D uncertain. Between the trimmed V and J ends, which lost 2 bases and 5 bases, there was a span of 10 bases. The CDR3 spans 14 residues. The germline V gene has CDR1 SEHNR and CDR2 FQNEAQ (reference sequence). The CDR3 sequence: CASSLSVGHNEQFF. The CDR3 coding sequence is TGTGCCAGCAGCTTATCCGTGGGCCACAATGAGCAGTTCTTC.

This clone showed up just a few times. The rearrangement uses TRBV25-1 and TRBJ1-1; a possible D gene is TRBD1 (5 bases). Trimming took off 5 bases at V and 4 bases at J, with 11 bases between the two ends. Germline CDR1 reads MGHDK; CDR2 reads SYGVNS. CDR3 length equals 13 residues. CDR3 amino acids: CASSRKRGTEAFF. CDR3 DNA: TGTGCCAGCAGTCGGAAAAGGGGCACTGAAGCTTTCTTT.

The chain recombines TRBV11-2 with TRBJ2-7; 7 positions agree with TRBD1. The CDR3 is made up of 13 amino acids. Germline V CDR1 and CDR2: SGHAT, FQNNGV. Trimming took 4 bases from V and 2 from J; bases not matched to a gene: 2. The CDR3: CASSSGTAYEQYF. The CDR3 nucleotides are TGTGCCAGCAGCTCCGGGACAGCCTACGAGCAGTACTTC.

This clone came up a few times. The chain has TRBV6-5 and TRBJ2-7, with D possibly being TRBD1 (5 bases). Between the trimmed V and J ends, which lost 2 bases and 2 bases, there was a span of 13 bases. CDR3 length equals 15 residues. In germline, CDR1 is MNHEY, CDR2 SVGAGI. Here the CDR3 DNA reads TGTGCCAGCAGTTACACTGTCCCAGGGACCTACGAGCAGTACTTC. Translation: CASSYTVPGTYEQYF.

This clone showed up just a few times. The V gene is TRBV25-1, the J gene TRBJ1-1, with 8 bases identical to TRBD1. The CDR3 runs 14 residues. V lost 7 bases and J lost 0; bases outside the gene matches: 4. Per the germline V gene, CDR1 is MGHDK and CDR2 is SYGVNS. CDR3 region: CASKPGQVNTEAFF. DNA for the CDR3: TGTGCCAGCAAACCGGGACAGGTGAACACTGAAGCTTTCTTT.

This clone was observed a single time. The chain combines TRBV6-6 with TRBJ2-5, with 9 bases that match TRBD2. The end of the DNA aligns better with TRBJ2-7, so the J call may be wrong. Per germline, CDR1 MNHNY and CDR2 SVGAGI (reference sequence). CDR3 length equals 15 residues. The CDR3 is CASSPPGTSTYEQYF. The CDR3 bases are TGTGCCAGCAGTCCCCCCGGGACTAGCACCTACGAGCAGTACTTC.

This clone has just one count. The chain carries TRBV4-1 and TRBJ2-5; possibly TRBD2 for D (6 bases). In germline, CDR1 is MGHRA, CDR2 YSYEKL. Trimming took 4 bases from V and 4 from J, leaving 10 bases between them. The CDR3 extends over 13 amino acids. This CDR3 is CASSPPGRETQYF. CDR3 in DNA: TGCGCCAGCAGCCCTCCCGGGAGAGAGACCCAGTACTTC.

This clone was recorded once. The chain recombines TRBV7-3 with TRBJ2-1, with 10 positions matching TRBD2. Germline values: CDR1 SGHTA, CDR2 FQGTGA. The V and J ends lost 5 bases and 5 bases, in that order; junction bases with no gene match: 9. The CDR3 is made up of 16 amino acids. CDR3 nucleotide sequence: TGTGCCAGCAGCCAGAATCTAGCGGGGGCACACAATGAGCAGTTCTTC. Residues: CASSQNLAGAHNEQFF.

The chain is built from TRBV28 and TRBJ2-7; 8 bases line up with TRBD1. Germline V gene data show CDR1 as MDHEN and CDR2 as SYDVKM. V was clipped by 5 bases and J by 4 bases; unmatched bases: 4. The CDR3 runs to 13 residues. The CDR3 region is CASSAGGAYEQYF. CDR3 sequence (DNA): TGTGCCAGCAGTGCAGGGGGCGCGTACGAGCAGTACTTC.

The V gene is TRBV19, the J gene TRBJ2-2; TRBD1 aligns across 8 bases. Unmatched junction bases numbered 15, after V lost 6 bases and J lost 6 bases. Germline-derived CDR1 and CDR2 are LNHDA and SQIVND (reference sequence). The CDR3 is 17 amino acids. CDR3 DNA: TGTGCCAGTAGCCCGACAGGGGAAGTCGGAAGTGCCGGGGAGCTGTTTTTT. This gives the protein CASSPTGEVGSAGELFF.

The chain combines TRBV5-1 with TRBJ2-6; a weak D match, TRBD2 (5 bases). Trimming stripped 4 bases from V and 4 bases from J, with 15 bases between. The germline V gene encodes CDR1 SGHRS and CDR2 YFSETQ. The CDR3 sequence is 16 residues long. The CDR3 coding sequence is TGCGCCAGCAGCCAGAGGGTGGGCGCCGGGGCCAACGTCCTGACTTTC. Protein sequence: CASSQRVGAGANVLTF.

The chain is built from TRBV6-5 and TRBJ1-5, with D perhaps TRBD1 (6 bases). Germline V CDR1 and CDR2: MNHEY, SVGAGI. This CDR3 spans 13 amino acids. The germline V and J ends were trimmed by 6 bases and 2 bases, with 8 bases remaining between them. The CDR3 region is CASRQGGNQPQHF. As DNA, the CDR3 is TGTGCCAGCAGACAGGGAGGCAATCAGCCCCAGCATTTT.

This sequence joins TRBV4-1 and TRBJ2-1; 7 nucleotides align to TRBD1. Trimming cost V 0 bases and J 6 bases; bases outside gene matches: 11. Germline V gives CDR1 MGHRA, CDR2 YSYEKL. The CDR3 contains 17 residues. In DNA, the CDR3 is TGCGCCAGCAGCCAAGATTATGGGGCAGGGGGTATCAATGAGCAGTTCTTC. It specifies CASSQDYGAGGINEQFF.

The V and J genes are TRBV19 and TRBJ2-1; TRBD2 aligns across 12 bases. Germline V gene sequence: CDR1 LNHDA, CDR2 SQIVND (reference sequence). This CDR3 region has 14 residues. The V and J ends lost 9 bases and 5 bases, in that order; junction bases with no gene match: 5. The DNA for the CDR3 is TGTGCCAGCAAAAGACTAGCGGGGGACAATGAGCAGTTCTTC. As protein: CASKRLAGDNEQFF.

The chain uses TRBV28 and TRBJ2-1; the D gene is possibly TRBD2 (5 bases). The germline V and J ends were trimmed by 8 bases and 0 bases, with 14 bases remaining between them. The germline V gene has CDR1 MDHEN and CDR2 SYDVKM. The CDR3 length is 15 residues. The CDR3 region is CASVELGSSYNEQFF. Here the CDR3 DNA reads TGTGCCAGCGTGGAGCTAGGGAGCTCCTACAATGAGCAGTTCTTC.